What follows are 17 T cell receptor beta chains derived from one specimen sequenced in a study of identifying expanded T cells in peripheral blood. Measured with immunoSEQ multiplex PCR; TCRdb has only the in-frame clones, and not every one. This sample has about 100,000 clones, with around nine tenths found just once. Sequencing was done on a sample of blood. The receptors were gathered from a person aged 18 to 69 in good health.

The gene calls are TRBV28 and TRBJ2-1; D is undetermined. V lost 5 bases and J 1 base, leaving 15 bases between the germline ends. The CDR3 totals 16 residues. Germline loops: CDR1 MDHEN, CDR2 SYDVKM. CDR3: CASSPVYGGSYNEQFF. The CDR3 nucleotides are TGTGCCAGCAGTCCGGTATATGGTGGGTCCTACAATGAGCAGTTCTTC.

CDR3 in amino acids: CARRFTYEQYF. The CDR3 nucleotides read TGTGCCAGGCGATTTACCTACGAGCAGTACTTC. The chain is built from TRBV9 and TRBJ2-7, with no clear D. V gave up 8 bases and J gave up 2 bases, with 8 bases separating them. The CDR3 loop spans 11 amino acids. Germline V CDR1 and CDR2: SGDLS, YYNGEE.

This clone appeared a single time. The chain carries TRBV7-9 and TRBJ2-7; perhaps TRBD1 as D (5 bases). CDR3 length: 16 residues. Germline V lookup: CDR1 SEHNR, CDR2 FQNEAQ (reference sequence). Trimming left V 4 bases short and J 3 bases short, with 19 bases between. This CDR3 is CASSSTLGRQGYEQYF. The CDR3 DNA sequence: TGTGCCAGCAGCTCAACACTGGGGCGGCAGGGCTACGAGCAGTACTTC.

This chain links TRBV6-1 with TRBJ1-3; maybe TRBD1 (5 bases). V lost 4 bases and J 4 bases, leaving 11 bases between the germline ends. This CDR3 region has 14 residues. Germline loops: CDR1 MNHNS, CDR2 SASEGT. The CDR3 nucleotides read TGTGCCAGCAGTGGAGAGCCAGGGGGAAACACCATATATTTT. Translating it yields CASSGEPGGNTIYF.

There are a few counts of this clone. The chain links TRBV30 to TRBJ1-2, with a possible D match to TRBD1 (5 bases). The V gene's germline CDR1 is GTSNPN and CDR2 SVGIG (reference sequence). The CDR3 covers 13 residues. Trimming stripped 4 bases from V and 2 bases from J, with 11 bases between. CDR3 DNA: TGTGCCTGGAATAGGGGAAGGAACTATGGCTACACCTTC. This sequence encodes CAWNRGRNYGYTF.

The chain has TRBV7-7 and TRBJ2-1; either TRBD1 or TRBD2 may supply D (6 bases each). Trimming stripped 1 base from V and 7 bases from J, with 17 bases between. The CDR3 totals 16 residues. Per germline, CDR1 SSHAT and CDR2 FNYEAQ (reference sequence). The CDR3 loop reads CASSLEPWGAVNEQFF. CDR3 sequence (DNA): TGTGCCAGCAGCTTAGAGCCGTGGGGGGCTGTAAATGAGCAGTTCTTC.

The chain has TRBV4-1 and TRBJ1-1; TRBD1 matches at 10 bases. The V and J ends lost 5 bases and 2 bases, in that order; junction bases with no gene match: 5. Germline assignment: CDR1 MGHRA and CDR2 YSYEKL. The CDR3 consists of 15 residues. CDR3: CASSSGQGGNTEAFF. The CDR3 DNA reads TGCGCCAGCAGCTCCGGACAGGGGGGAAACACTGAAGCTTTCTTT.

The chain has TRBV5-4 and TRBJ2-3; possibly TRBD2 for D (5 bases). The CDR3 is 15 amino acids. The V end was cut by 4 bases, the J end by 5 bases, with 17 bases between. Germline V gene data show CDR1 as SGHNT and CDR2 as YYREEE (reference sequence). CDR3 loop: CASSLTKLGGDTQYF. The CDR3 nucleotides are TGTGCCAGCAGCCTGACGAAATTAGGAGGAGATACGCAGTATTTT. Variable domain in full (rest from reference TRBV5-4 and TRBJ2-3): ETGVTQSPTHLIKTRGQQVTLRCSSQSGHNTVSWYQQALGQGPQFIFQYYREEENGRGNFPPRFSGLQFPNYSSELNVNALELDDSALYLCASSLTKLGGDTQYFGPGTRLTVL.

The J gene is TRBJ1-2, the V gene TRBV19; tentatively, D is TRBD1 (6 bases). Germline assignment: CDR1 LNHDA and CDR2 SQIVND (reference sequence). The ends were cut back, 7 bases at V and 3 bases at J, with 18 bases in the middle. There are 15 residues in the CDR3. The CDR3 region has the DNA TGTGCCAGTAACACCTTCGGCACAGGGCACTATGGCTACACCTTC. Encoded protein: CASNTFGTGHYGYTF.

This clone was counted a single time. The V gene is TRBV7-2, the J gene TRBJ2-1; 13 bases map to TRBD2. After removal of 7 bases from V and 4 bases from J, the junction contained 7 bases not matched to a gene. Germline V gene lookup returns CDR1 SGHTA and CDR2 FQGNSA. The CDR3 runs to 16 residues. The CDR3 spells CASTPLAGGHYNEQFF. DNA of the CDR3: TGTGCCAGCACTCCACTAGCGGGGGGGCATTACAATGAGCAGTTCTTC. Complete variable domain (other parts from reference TRBV7-2 and TRBJ2-1): GAGVSQSPSNKVTEKGKDVELRCDPISGHTALYWYRQSLGQGLEFLIYFQGNSAPDKSGLPSDRFSAERTGGSVSTLTIQRTQQEDSAVYLCASTPLAGGHYNEQFFGPGTRLTVL.

This chain uses TRBV5-4 with TRBJ2-3; 9 positions match TRBD1. The ends lost 0 bases at V and 5 bases at J; junction bases unmatched: 1. The CDR3 loop spans 14 amino acids. Germline CDR1 and CDR2: SGHNT and YYREEE (reference sequence). The CDR3 DNA is TGTGCCAGCAGCTTGGGGACAGGGGTAGATACGCAGTATTTT. Translating gives CASSLGTGVDTQYF.

This clone was seen more than once but under ten times. The chain is built from TRBV5-6 and TRBJ1-5; D is ambiguous. The CDR3 consists of 15 residues. Germline V CDR1 and CDR2: SGHDT, YYEEEE. Trimming removed 2 bases at V and 4 bases at J, with 13 bases between. CDR3 protein: CASSFFDGRNQPQHF. In nucleotides, the CDR3 is TGTGCCAGCAGCTTTTTCGACGGACGGAATCAGCCCCAGCATTTT.

This clone was detected only a few times. This chain uses TRBV27 with TRBJ2-1, with D perhaps TRBD1 (6 bases). The CDR3 consists of 14 residues. Looked up from germline, CDR1 is MNHEY and CDR2 is SMNVEV (reference sequence). The V and J ends lost 7 bases and 4 bases respectively, with 14 bases between them. The CDR3 loop is CASTSDSLYNEQFF. CDR3 DNA sequence: TGTGCCAGCACCTCGGACAGTTTATACAATGAGCAGTTCTTC.

This chain joins TRBV30 and TRBJ2-4, with 8 bases that match TRBD1. V trimming: 2 bases; J trimming: 4 bases; junction bases outside the gene matches: 7. The CDR3 extends over 15 amino acids. Germline V gene lookup returns CDR1 GTSNPN and CDR2 SVGIG (reference sequence). CDR3 DNA sequence: TGTGCCTGGAGTACCCCTTGGGACAGGAAAAACATTCAGTACTTC. As protein: CAWSTPWDRKNIQYF.

The CDR3 DNA reads as TGTGCCAGTACGGACCAAAACACCGGGGAGCTGTTTTTT. Translated, it gives CASTDQNTGELFF. The chain carries TRBV19 and TRBJ2-2, with unresolved D. Trimming took off 7 bases at V and 2 bases at J, with 8 bases between the two ends. From germline, CDR1 is LNHDA and CDR2 SQIVND (reference sequence). The CDR3 has 13 amino acids.

The V gene is TRBV27, the J gene TRBJ2-2; tentative D call: TRBD1 (5 bases). Trimming pared 3 bases from V and 6 bases from J, leaving 14 bases between. CDR3 length: 15 residues. Germline V gives CDR1 MNHEY, CDR2 SMNVEV (reference sequence). The DNA for the CDR3 is TGTGCCAGCAGTTTGCAAAGGGGTCGTCCCGGGGAGCTGTTTTTT. Protein: CASSLQRGRPGELFF.

The genes are TRBV15 and TRBJ2-7; 9 bases are a match to TRBD1. V shed 0 bases and J 4 bases; nucleotides not matched to a gene: 4. Germline CDR1 is LNHNV and CDR2 is YYDKDF (reference sequence). The CDR3 loop spans 15 amino acids. Here the CDR3 reads CATSRDRGTGYEQYF. Written as DNA, the CDR3 is TGTGCCACCAGCAGAGATCGCGGGACAGGGTACGAGCAGTACTTC.